This entry lists 32 T cell receptor beta chains sequenced from one sample in a study of response to subunit inactivated influenza vaccine. From the RT-PCR reads, TCRdb called clonotypes with MiXCR, one entry per CDR3 protein. The table records about 540,000 distinct CDR3 sequences, roughly 23% of them present only once. The same data also contributed to another study, on T cells expressing NK-cell markers. That source adds: Generation of TCR beta cDNA was performed by 5'RACE template switching incorporating UMIs.

Specimen: CD4+ T cells sorted from PBMCs, collected 11 to 12 days after vaccination. Receptor source: a man over 45 who received an inactivated influenza vaccine.

Many counts were recorded for this clonotype. The chain employs TRBV6-5 and TRBJ2-7; D is unclear. CDR1 MNHEY and CDR2 SVGAGI come from the germline V gene. Trimming shortened V by 2 bases and J by 3 bases, and 2 bases separated the two germline ends. The CDR3 covers 11 residues. The CDR3 DNA reads as TGTGCCAGCAGTTACCTCTACGAGCAGTACTTC. Translating it yields CASSYLYEQYF.

The chain has TRBV20-1 and TRBJ2-1, with 13 bases fitting TRBD2. The V and J ends lost 6 bases and 4 bases, in that order; junction bases with no gene match: 9. The CDR3 extends over 16 amino acids. Germline V gene data show CDR1 as DFQATT and CDR2 as SNEGSKA (reference sequence). The CDR3 region is CSAPRPGLAGYNEQFF. The DNA of the CDR3 is TGCAGTGCGCCCCGCCCGGGACTAGCGGGGTACAATGAGCAGTTCTTC.

This rearrangement joins TRBV11-3 to TRBJ2-3; D is unclear. V was trimmed by 0 bases and J by 9 bases, leaving 13 bases between them. Germline V CDR1 and CDR2: SGHNT, YENEEA. The CDR3 runs to 14 residues. CDR3 loop: CASSLEGPLITQYF. CDR3 sequence (DNA): TGTGCCAGCAGCTTAGAAGGCCCTCTAATCACGCAGTATTTT. The whole variable domain, remainder taken from reference TRBV11-3 and TRBJ2-3, is EAGVVQSPRYKIIEKKQPVAFWCNPISGHNTLYWYLQNLGQGPELLIRYENEEAVDDSQLPKDRFSAERLKGVDSTLKIQPAELGDSAVYLCASSLEGPLITQYFGPGTRLTVL.

The genes are TRBV7-2 and TRBJ1-6; D not certain. Germline CDR1 SGHTA, CDR2 FQGNSA. Deletions cut 2 bases from V and 13 bases from J, with 12 bases between. The CDR3 totals 13 residues. CDR3 residues: CASSLIIESPLHF. The CDR3 DNA follows: TGTGCCAGCAGCTTAATAATAGAGTCGCCCCTCCACTTT.

The CDR3 region is CASSFRGWQYF. The CDR3 region has the DNA TGTGCCAGCAGTTTTAGGGGGTGGCAGTACTTC. This chain links TRBV28 with TRBJ2-7; D is perhaps TRBD1 (6 bases). CDR1 is MDHEN and CDR2 is SYDVKM in the germline V gene. V dropped 3 bases and J dropped 9 bases, with 9 bases sitting between them. The CDR3 extends over 11 amino acids.

This clonotype has a handful of counts. V and J are TRBV5-5 and TRBJ2-2; 7 positions agree with TRBD1. V trimming: 2 bases; J trimming: 4 bases; junction bases outside the gene matches: 5. The CDR3 has 15 amino acids. Germline lookup yields CDR1 SGHKS and CDR2 YYEKEE (reference sequence). In nucleotides, the CDR3 is TGTGCCAGCAGCTTAGAGGGGGCCGGCACCGGGGAGCTGTTTTTT. Residues: CASSLEGAGTGELFF.

This sequence joins TRBV5-1 and TRBJ2-7, with a possible D match to TRBD2 (5 bases). Germline CDR1 and CDR2: SGHRS and YFSETQ. CDR3 length: 14 residues. With 4 bases removed from V and 2 bases from J, the gap between germline ends came to 13 bases. The CDR3 region is CASSPREKAYEQYF. The CDR3 DNA is TGCGCCAGCAGCCCTAGGGAGAAGGCCTACGAGCAGTACTTC.

The table lists this clonotype with a count of one. V usage is TRBV4-1 and J usage is TRBJ2-7, with TRBD1 as a possible D gene (6 bases). Trimming cost V 0 bases and J 7 bases, with 16 bases left between them. This CDR3 contains 15 residues. The germline gives CDR1 MGHRA, CDR2 YSYEKL. The CDR3 coding sequence is TGCGCCAGCAGCCAAGATAGGGGGTCCTCGGGAGAGCAGTACTTC. As protein: CASSQDRGSSGEQYF.

This clonotype has a single count. The chain combines TRBV7-9 with TRBJ1-2; D ambiguous. Looked up from germline, CDR1 is SEHNR and CDR2 is FQNEAQ (reference sequence). V was pared by 8 bases and J by 7 bases, with 29 bases between. This CDR3 spans 17 amino acids. This CDR3 is CASVLALAVAIPAGYTF. The CDR3 DNA follows: TGTGCCAGCGTCTTAGCGTTGGCAGTCGCAATACCGGCTGGCTACACCTTC.

This clonotype was seen just once. The genes are TRBV6-2 or TRBV6-3 and TRBJ1-5, with 7 nucleotides matching TRBD1. With V trimmed by 7 bases and J by 4 bases, 7 bases remained unmatched. This CDR3 region has 14 residues. Germline CDR1 is MNHEY and CDR2 is SVGEGT. The CDR3 coding sequence is TGTGCCAGCACTGAGCAGGGGGGGAATCAGCCCCAGCATTTT. It translates to CASTEQGGNQPQHF.

V usage is TRBV9 and J usage is TRBJ1-3; D is ambiguous. Germline V gene data show CDR1 as SGDLS and CDR2 as YYNGEE. This CDR3 is 11 amino acids long. Trimming shortened V by 4 bases and J by 4 bases, and 3 bases separated the two germline ends. The CDR3 loop reads CASSKGNTIYF. Written as DNA, the CDR3 is TGTGCCAGCAGCAAAGGAAACACCATATATTTT.

This clonotype has more than one count but fewer than ten. The chain joins TRBV20-1 to TRBJ2-7; 7 nucleotides agree with TRBD2. Trimming took 3 bases from V and 5 from J; bases not matched to a gene: 13. Germline V gene data show CDR1 as DFQATT and CDR2 as SNEGSKA (reference sequence). The CDR3 loop spans 15 amino acids. In nucleotides, the CDR3 is TGCAGTGCTAGGAGGGATTGGGGGGGAAACCACGAGCAGTACTTC. Its protein product is CSARRDWGGNHEQYF.

A single count supports this clonotype. The chain has TRBV6-2 or TRBV6-3 and TRBJ2-1; 13 bases fit TRBD2. The J segment lost 6 bases and the V segment lost 6 bases, leaving 8 bases of the junction unmatched. The CDR3 has 16 amino acids. In germline, CDR1 is MNHEY, CDR2 SVGEGT. In DNA, the CDR3 is TGTGCCAGCAGCCCCCCCACTAGCGGGAGGGGCAATGAGCAGTTCTTC. This codes for CASSPPTSGRGNEQFF.

The chain carries TRBV11-2 and TRBJ1-1, with a weak D call TRBD1 (5 bases). Trimming took off 2 bases at V and 5 bases at J, with 15 bases between the two ends. The CDR3 covers 15 residues. Germline V gene lookup returns CDR1 SGHAT and CDR2 FQNNGV. In DNA, the CDR3 is TGTGCCAGCAGCTTATCCCAGGGAAGAATGACTGAAGCTTTCTTT. This sequence encodes CASSLSQGRMTEAFF.

The genes are TRBV5-1 and TRBJ2-1; 7 bases are a match to TRBD1. CDR3 length: 15 amino acids. From germline, CDR1 is SGHRS and CDR2 YFSETQ. V lost 1 base to trimming and J lost 5 bases; unmatched junction nucleotides: 6. CDR3 residues: CASSLSQGWNNEQFF. The CDR3 coding sequence is TGCGCCAGCAGCTTGTCACAGGGGTGGAACAATGAGCAGTTCTTC.

This CDR3 reads CASSRRDRGGTGANVLTF. DNA of the CDR3: TGTGCCAGCAGCCGACGGGACAGGGGGGGAACCGGGGCCAACGTCCTGACTTTC. V gene TRBV4-2 combines with J gene TRBJ2-6, with 11 bases identical to TRBD1. This CDR3 is 18 amino acids long. V lost 4 bases to trimming and J lost 4 bases; unmatched junction nucleotides: 9. The germline V gene encodes CDR1 LGHNA and CDR2 YNFKEQ.

This clonotype was found a few times. The chain uses TRBV27 and TRBJ2-2, with a possible D match to TRBD2 (5 bases). Germline CDR1 MNHEY, CDR2 SMNVEV (reference sequence). V shed 5 bases and J shed 13 bases, with 14 bases lying between them. The length of the CDR3 is 12 residues. Here the CDR3 reads CASSRFEGVLFF. CDR3 sequence (DNA): TGTGCCAGCAGTCGCTTTGAGGGAGTGCTGTTTTTT.

This clonotype was seen only a few times. The V call is TRBV7-8, the J call TRBJ1-1, with D possibly TRBD1 on 6 matching bases. The CDR3 is 14 residues long. The ends were cut back, 5 bases at V and 4 bases at J, with 14 bases in the middle. Looked up from germline, CDR1 is SGHVS and CDR2 is FQNEAQ. The CDR3 spells CASSTTGSSTEAFF. The CDR3 DNA reads as TGTGCCAGCAGCACAACAGGGAGTAGCACTGAAGCTTTCTTT.

This sequence joins TRBV14 and TRBJ2-5; a possible D gene is TRBD1 (7 bases). CDR3 length: 16 amino acids. CDR1 is SGHDN, CDR2 FVKESK, per germline. V lost 4 bases and J lost 3, with 18 bases in between. CDR3 nucleotides: TGTGCCAGCAGCCCAATGCCCGGCAGGGGGGAAGAGACCCAGTACTTC. Residues: CASSPMPGRGEETQYF.

The V call is TRBV15, the J call TRBJ2-7; 10 bases match TRBD1. Unmatched junction bases numbered 16, after V lost 3 bases and J lost 8 bases. Per germline, CDR1 LNHNV and CDR2 YYDKDF (reference sequence). The CDR3 runs 17 residues. CDR3 bases: TGTGCCACCAGCAGTCCTGGGGGGGACAGGGGCCCCAAGAAGCAGTACTTC. It yields the protein CATSSPGGDRGPKKQYF.

There are many counts of this clonotype. The chain employs TRBV29-1 and TRBJ2-3; 7 bases map to TRBD1. The CDR3 runs to 12 residues. The J segment lost 6 bases and the V segment lost 6 bases, leaving 6 bases of the junction unmatched. Per the germline V gene, CDR1 is SQVTM and CDR2 is ANQGSEA. The CDR3 loop reads CSVLEGGDTQYF. The CDR3 DNA reads as TGCAGCGTACTCGAAGGGGGCGATACGCAGTATTTT.

The V and J genes are TRBV6-2 or TRBV6-3 and TRBJ2-3; TRBD2 agrees at 10 bases. J was trimmed by 6 bases and V by 6 bases; bases with no gene match: 9. CDR1 and CDR2 (germline): MNHEY, SVGEGT. There are 15 residues in the CDR3. The CDR3 loop reads CASRASGSGLDTQYF. The CDR3 DNA reads as TGTGCCAGCAGAGCTAGCGGGAGTGGTTTGGATACGCAGTATTTT.

This clonotype was counted a few times. The CDR3, as DNA: TGTGCCAGCAGCTTTTCACAGGTGATGGGGGAGCAGTACTTC. This gives the protein CASSFSQVMGEQYF. This chain connects TRBV7-9 to TRBJ2-7, with a tentative D call TRBD1 (5 bases). CDR1 is SEHNR and CDR2 is FQNEAQ in the germline V gene (reference sequence). Trimming took 3 bases from V and 7 from J, leaving 16 bases between them. This CDR3 spans 14 amino acids.

In this sample, this clonotype turned up a few times. J is TRBJ2-3 and V is TRBV6-1, with TRBD1 matching over 7 bases. CDR1 and CDR2 (germline): MNHNS, SASEGT. CDR3 length: 17 amino acids. V shed 6 bases, J shed 4 bases, and the junction held 16 bases outside the gene matches. The CDR3 sequence: CASRKTGTEEDPDTQYF. DNA for the CDR3: TGTGCCAGCAGGAAGACCGGGACAGAAGAAGATCCAGATACGCAGTATTTT.

This clonotype turned up a few times. The rearrangement links TRBV5-1 to TRBJ2-7; 8 bases are a match to TRBD1. J gave up 4 bases and V 0 bases, and 6 bases lay outside the gene matches. The CDR3 covers 15 residues. Germline CDR1 SGHRS, CDR2 YFSETQ. CDR3 sequence: CASSLGDGQGYEQYF. The CDR3 bases are TGCGCCAGCAGCTTGGGGGACGGACAGGGTTACGAGCAGTACTTC.

Written as DNA, the CDR3 is TGCGCCAGCAGCCGAAACTTAGCGGGGGTAGGTGAGGAGACCCAGTACTTC. Protein sequence: CASSRNLAGVGEETQYF. This sequence joins TRBV5-1 and TRBJ2-5; the match to TRBD2 covers 9 bases. The CDR3 is 17 amino acids. The V gene's germline CDR1 is SGHRS and CDR2 YFSETQ. The J segment lost 5 bases and the V segment lost 4 bases, leaving 15 bases of the junction unmatched.

This clonotype appeared many times. V and J are TRBV3-1 and TRBJ2-4; D is tentatively TRBD1 or TRBD2 (6 bases each). CDR3 length equals 15 residues. Germline values: CDR1 LGHDT, CDR2 YNNKEL (reference sequence). V shed 1 base and J shed 9 bases, with 16 bases lying between them. CDR3 in amino acids: CASSQAAGHRGIQYF. The DNA for the CDR3 is TGTGCCAGCAGCCAAGCGGCGGGACACCGCGGCATTCAGTACTTC. Full variable domain (missing parts from reference TRBV3-1 and TRBJ2-4): DTAVSQTPKYLVTQMGNDKSIKCEQNLGHDTMYWYKQDSKKFLKIMFSYNNKELIINETVPNRFSPKSPDKAHLNLHINSLELGDSAVYFCASSQAAGHRGIQYFGAGTRLSVL.

The chain links TRBV7-9 to TRBJ2-5, with unresolved D. The CDR3 totals 14 residues. The germline V gene has CDR1 SEHNR and CDR2 FQNEAQ (reference sequence). Trimming took off 2 bases at V and 5 bases at J, with 12 bases between the two ends. CDR3 in amino acids: CASSLMGNRETQYF. The CDR3 DNA is TGTGCCAGCAGCTTAATGGGGAATCGGGAGACCCAGTACTTC.

V gene TRBV19 combines with J gene TRBJ1-2; D call uncertain. V gave up 6 bases and J gave up 0 bases, with 23 bases separating them. The CDR3 spans 18 residues. Germline-derived CDR1 and CDR2 are LNHDA and SQIVND (reference sequence). Written as DNA, the CDR3 is TGTGCCAGTAGCTCAAACGGCCGGGAGCTACCCTCTAACTATGGCTACACCTTC. Translation: CASSSNGRELPSNYGYTF. The whole variable domain, filled in from reference TRBV19 and TRBJ1-2, reads DGGITQSPKYLFRKEGQNVTLSCEQNLNHDAMYWYRQDPGQGLRLIYYSQIVNDFQKGDIAEGYSVSREKKESFPLTVTSAQKNPTAFYLCASSSNGRELPSNYGYTFGSGTRLTVV.

This clonotype turned up a few times. One junction end does not reproduce the germline sequence, and a read error may be involved. V gene TRBV14 combines with J gene TRBJ1-2, with TRBD1 matching over 8 bases. The germline V gene encodes CDR1 SGHDN and CDR2 FVKESK. CDR3 length: 11 residues. CDR3 region: CASSHGTGAFF. As DNA, the CDR3 is TGTGCCAGCAGCCACGGGACAGGCGCCTTCTTC.

This clonotype appeared a few times. This chain joins TRBV7-2 and TRBJ2-3; 8 bases line up with TRBD1. The J segment lost 6 bases and the V segment lost 1 base, leaving 12 bases of the junction unmatched. This CDR3 contains 17 residues. Germline CDR1 is SGHTA and CDR2 is FQGNSA. This CDR3 is CASSLVSRTGSRDTQYF. For the CDR3, the DNA is TGTGCCAGCAGCTTAGTCTCTCGGACAGGGTCGCGGGATACGCAGTATTTT.

The chain has TRBV29-1 and TRBJ1-5; 9 nucleotides agree with TRBD1. CDR1 SQVTM and CDR2 ANQGSEA come from the germline V gene. This CDR3 is built from 13 residues. V gave up 6 bases and J gave up 7 bases; unmatched junction bases: 7. CDR3 in amino acids: CSVETGGGQPQHF. The CDR3 DNA sequence: TGCAGCGTGGAGACAGGGGGAGGACAGCCCCAGCATTTT.